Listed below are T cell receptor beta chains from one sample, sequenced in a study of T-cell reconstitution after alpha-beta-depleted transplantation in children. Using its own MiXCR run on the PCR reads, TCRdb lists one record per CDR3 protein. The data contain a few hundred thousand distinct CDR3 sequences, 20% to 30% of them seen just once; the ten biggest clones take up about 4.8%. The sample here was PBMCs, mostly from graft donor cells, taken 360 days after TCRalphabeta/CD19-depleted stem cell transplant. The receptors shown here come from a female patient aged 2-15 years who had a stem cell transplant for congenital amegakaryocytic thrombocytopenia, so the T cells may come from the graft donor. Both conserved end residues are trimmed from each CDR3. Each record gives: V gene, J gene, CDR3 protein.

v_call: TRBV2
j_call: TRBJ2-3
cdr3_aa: ASSAGQSPDTQY

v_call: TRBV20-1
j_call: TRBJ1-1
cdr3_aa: SATPLWGNTEAF

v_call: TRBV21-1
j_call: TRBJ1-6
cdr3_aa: ASSNPRGNSPLH

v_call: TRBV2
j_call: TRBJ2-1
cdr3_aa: ASGGPRLF

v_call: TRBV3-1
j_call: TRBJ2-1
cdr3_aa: ASSQESAAYNEQF

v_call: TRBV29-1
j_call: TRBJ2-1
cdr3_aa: SVESGSSYNEQF

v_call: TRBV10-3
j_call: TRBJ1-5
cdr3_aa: AISRARDQAQH

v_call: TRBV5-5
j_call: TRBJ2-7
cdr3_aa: ASSGSSRRPSYEQY

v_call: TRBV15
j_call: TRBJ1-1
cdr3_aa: ATSRDVGQPEAF

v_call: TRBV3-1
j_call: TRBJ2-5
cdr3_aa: ASSQDYGIQETQY

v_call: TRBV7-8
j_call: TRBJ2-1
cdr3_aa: ASNRLGNLEQF

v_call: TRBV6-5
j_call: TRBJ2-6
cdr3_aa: ASRSGISGANVLT

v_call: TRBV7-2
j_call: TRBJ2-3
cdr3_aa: ASSSNRAWDTQY

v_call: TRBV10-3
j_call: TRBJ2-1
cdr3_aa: AISTLAEYNEQF

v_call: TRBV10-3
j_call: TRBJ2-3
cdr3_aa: AISESRSGTSTDTQY

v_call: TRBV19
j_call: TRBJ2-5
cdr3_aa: ASSETMIQETQY

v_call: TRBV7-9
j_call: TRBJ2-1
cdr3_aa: ASSSGGSPYNEQF

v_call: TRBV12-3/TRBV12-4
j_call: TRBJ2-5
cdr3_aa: ASSSLIAEQETQY

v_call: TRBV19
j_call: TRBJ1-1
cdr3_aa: ASMRSTEAF

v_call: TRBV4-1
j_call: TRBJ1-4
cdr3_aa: ASSPRGRNEKLF

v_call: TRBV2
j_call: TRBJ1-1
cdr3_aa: ASTKQGANTEAF

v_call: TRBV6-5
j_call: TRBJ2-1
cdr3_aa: ASSYGLGDYNEQF

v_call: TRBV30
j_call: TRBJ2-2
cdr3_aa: AWAGSNTGELF

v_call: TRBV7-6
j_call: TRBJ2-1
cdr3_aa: ASSLGARGEQF

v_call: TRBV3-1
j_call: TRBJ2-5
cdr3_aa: ASSQALAGPLETQY

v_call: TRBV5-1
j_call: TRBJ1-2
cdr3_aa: ASSSNTGNGYT

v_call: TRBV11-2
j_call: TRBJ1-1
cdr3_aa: ASSSQSGQNTEAF

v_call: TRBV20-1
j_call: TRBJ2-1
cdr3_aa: SARDWAYEQF

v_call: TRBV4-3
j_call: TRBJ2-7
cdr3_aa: ASSQEGFGPYEQY

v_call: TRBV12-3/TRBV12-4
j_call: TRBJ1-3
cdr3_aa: ASRAGQGLSPRNTIY

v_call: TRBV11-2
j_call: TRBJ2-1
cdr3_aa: ASSLDPSRSGNEQF

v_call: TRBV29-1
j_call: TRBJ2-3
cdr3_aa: SVGFVAGDPNTQY

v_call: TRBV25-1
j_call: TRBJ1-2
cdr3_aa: ASSERAKNYGYT

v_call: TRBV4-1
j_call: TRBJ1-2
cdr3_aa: ASSPNRANYGYT

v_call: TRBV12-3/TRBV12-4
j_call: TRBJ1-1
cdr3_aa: ASTVRGLTEAF

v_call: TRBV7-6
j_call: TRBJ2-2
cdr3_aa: ASSSDRGGTGELF

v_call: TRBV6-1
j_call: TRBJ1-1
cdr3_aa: ASTGGRNTEAF

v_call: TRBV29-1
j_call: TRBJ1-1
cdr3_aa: SVPRGRTEAF

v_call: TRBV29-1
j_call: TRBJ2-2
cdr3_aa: SVEKQAHTGELF

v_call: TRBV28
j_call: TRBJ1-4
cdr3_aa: ASSFETGGGEKLF

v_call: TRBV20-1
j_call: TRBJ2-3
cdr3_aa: SARIPGTTDTQY

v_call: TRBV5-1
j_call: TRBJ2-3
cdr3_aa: ASSLMWARRVTTDTQY

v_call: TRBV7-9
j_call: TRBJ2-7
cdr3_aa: ASSPRGAGTRAYEQY

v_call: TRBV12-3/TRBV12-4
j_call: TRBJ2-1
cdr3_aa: ASSFEAGASYNEQF

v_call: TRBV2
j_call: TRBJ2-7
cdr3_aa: ASSGEGEQY

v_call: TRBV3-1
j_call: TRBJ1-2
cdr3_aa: ASSQVQGSDGYT

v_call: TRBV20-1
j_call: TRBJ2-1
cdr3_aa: SALAGGRYNEQF

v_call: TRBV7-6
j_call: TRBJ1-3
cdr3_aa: ASSPTVGLAGNTIY

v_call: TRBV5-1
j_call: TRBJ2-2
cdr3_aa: ASSLSENTGELF

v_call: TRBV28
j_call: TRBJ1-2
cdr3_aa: ASSLLADASYGYT

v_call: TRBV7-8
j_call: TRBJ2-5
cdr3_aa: ASSPWPGYRRGETQY

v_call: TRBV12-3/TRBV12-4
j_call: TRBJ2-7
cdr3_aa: ASSYGGGSYEQY

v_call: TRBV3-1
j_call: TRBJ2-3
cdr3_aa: ASTSSGATDTQY

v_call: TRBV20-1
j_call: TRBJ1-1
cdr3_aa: SAQGLAILVNTEAF

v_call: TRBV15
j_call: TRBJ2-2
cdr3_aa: ATSRGGFTGELF

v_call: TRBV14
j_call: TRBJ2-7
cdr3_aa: ASSRTGIFNEQY

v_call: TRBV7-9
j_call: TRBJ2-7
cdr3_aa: ASSFYVPGSYEQY

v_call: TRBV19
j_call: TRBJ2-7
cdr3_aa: ASRTSGAVYEQY

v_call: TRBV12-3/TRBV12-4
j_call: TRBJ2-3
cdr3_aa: ASSLGFIRALLTTDTQY